Sequencing of this T cell receptor beta chain was carried out in a study of T cell changes during pregnancy in multiple sclerosis. Sequencing was performed with immunoSEQ multiplex PCR; in TCRdb, only in-frame clones are kept and a portion is missing. The sample lists about 24,000 clones; more than 75% were seen once. V lost 6 bases and J lost 5; bases outside the gene matches: 9. CDR3 size: 15 residues. Germline CDR1 SNHLY, CDR2 FYNNEI. The starting material was CD4+ T cells from peripheral blood mononuclear cells, obtained in the second trimester of pregnancy. V is TRBV2 and J is TRBJ2-1; TRBD2 matches at 8 bases. The receptor comes from a female donor in good health, enrolled as a control in a pregnancy study. DNA for the CDR3: TGTGCCAGCAGGCCGGGACTAGGGTCTCACAATGAGCAGTTCTTC. It codes for CASRPGLGSHNEQFF.